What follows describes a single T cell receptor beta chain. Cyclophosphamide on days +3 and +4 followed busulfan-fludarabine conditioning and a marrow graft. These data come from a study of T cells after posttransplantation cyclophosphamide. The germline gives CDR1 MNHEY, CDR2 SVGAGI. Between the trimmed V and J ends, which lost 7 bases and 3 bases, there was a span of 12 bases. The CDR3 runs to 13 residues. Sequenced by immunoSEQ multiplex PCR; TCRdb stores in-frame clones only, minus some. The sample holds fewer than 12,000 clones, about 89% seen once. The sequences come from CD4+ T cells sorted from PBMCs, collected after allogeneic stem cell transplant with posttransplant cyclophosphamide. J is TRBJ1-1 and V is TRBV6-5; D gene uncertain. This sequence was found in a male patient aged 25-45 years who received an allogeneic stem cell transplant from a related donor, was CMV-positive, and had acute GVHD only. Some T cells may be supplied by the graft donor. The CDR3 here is CASTPSGYTEAFF. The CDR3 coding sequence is TGTGCCAGCACTCCCTCGGGATACACTGAAGCTTTCTTT.